The 4 T cell receptor beta chains below come from one sample, sequenced in a study of cytomegalovirus exposure and HLA in healthy donors. Primers included in the PCR were 60 Vbeta and 13 Jbeta primers. Sequencing was performed with immunoSEQ multiplex PCR; in TCRdb, only in-frame clones are kept and a portion is missing. This sample contains some 130,000 clones. The sequencing input was PBMCs. The receptors originated from a man between 18 and 29 years old in good health and CMV-seronegative.

The chain couples TRBV19 to TRBJ1-5; D is uncertain. Germline CDR1 is LNHDA and CDR2 is SQIVND (reference sequence). V gave up 1 base and J gave up 3 bases, with 7 bases separating them. This CDR3 region has 14 residues. CDR3 region: CASSIVGTNQPQHF. CDR3 nucleotide sequence: TGTGCCAGTAGTATAGTGGGCACCAATCAGCCCCAGCATTTT.

The chain uses TRBV18 and TRBJ1-5; 8 bases map to TRBD1. The germline gives CDR1 KGHSH, CDR2 LQKENI. The CDR3 consists of 13 residues. Trimming took 5 bases from V and 7 from J; bases not matched to a gene: 4. The CDR3 DNA reads as TGTGCCAGCTCAGAACAGGGGGTCCAGCCCCAGCATTTT. Its protein product is CASSEQGVQPQHF.

This chain uses TRBV23-1 with TRBJ2-7; D gene uncertain. TRBV23-1 is filed as an ORF, its function uncertain. V lost 2 bases to trimming and J lost 3 bases, with 20 bases between them. The CDR3 contains 17 residues. The CDR3 loop reads CASSQIPPMTRNYEQYF. The CDR3 DNA sequence: TGCGCCAGCAGTCAAATCCCCCCGATGACACGAAACTACGAGCAGTACTTC.

The chain combines TRBV10-3 with TRBJ2-7; 11 bases agree with TRBD2. The V and J ends lost 10 bases and 2 bases, in that order; junction bases with no gene match: 4. Germline lookup yields CDR1 ENHRY and CDR2 SYGVKD. The CDR3 has 13 residues. In DNA form, the CDR3 reads TGTGCCACCCAACTAGCGGGAGCCTACGAGCAGTACTTC. This translates into CATQLAGAYEQYF.